This T cell receptor (beta chain) was observed in a study of T cell repertoires in cytomegalovirus infection. Study summary: Based on public TCR beta signatures, there were indications of CMV infection and of a matching HLA type.

General study results and limits: It was HLA-C-restricted CMV-specific TCR beta clonotypes that dominated the response ex vivo.

V shed 6 bases, J shed 8 bases, and the junction held 5 bases outside the gene matches. CDR3 length: 13 amino acids. Germline V gives CDR1 MDHEN, CDR2 SYDVKM. Regarding this clonotype: Its target is unknown.

TCRdb re-derived calls from the reads in MiXCR, one entry per CDR3 protein. The sample holds 200,000 to 300,000 distinct CDR3 sequences, roughly 15% seen once. This chain joins TRBV28 and TRBJ2-1; TRBD2 matches 9 bases. Sequencing was performed on PBMCs. The TCR comes from a human donor in good health (CMV status not recorded). Some clones in this sample may be carry-over from other donors' samples. CDR3 DNA: TGTGCCAGCAGAAATAGCGGGAGTGATGAGCAGTTCTTC. This codes for CASRNSGSDEQFF.